This TCR beta chain derives from a study of blood T cells in healthy people across ages. Using a J-beta primer mix together with a sample-barcoded 5' primer, a second PCR was run for about 7 to 12 cycles. Each CDR3 protein is one row after TCRdb ran MiXCR on the 5' RACE reads. There are over 1,200,000 distinct CDR3 sequences in the sample; around 59% occur only once, and 6.5% to 8% lies in the top ten. This receptor was obtained from a man younger than 35 in good health. Sequencing was done on a sample of blood.

The CDR3 loop is CASSLGTLIIWETQYF. DNA for the CDR3: TGTGCCAGCAGCTTGGGAACTCTGATAATATGGGAGACCCAGTACTTC. The genes are TRBV5-5 and TRBJ2-7, with D unresolved. The J call could be wrong; TRBJ2-5 is a better fit for the DNA end. The germline V gene encodes CDR1 SGHKS and CDR2 YYEKEE (reference sequence). The CDR3 runs to 16 residues.